Presented here are 30 T cell receptor beta chains from one specimen sequenced in a study of blood T cell repertoires in COVID-19. Libraries were prepared by immunoSEQ multiplex PCR; TCRdb keeps only in-frame clonotypes and omits some of them. The sample holds approximately 46,000 clones, about 70% seen once. Source material: peripheral blood. The receptors stem from an elderly man with acute or convalescent COVID-19.

The V gene is TRBV5-6, the J gene TRBJ2-7; D not certain. Germline CDR1 reads SGHDT; CDR2 reads YYEEEE. V was clipped by 4 bases and J by 3 bases, with 8 bases between them. The CDR3 has 12 amino acids. CDR3: CASSLRVYEQYF. The CDR3 nucleotides read TGTGCCAGCAGCCTACGGGTCTACGAGCAGTACTTC.

The V gene is TRBV4-2, the J gene TRBJ2-4; weak D call: TRBD2 (6 bases). Per the germline V gene, CDR1 is LGHNA and CDR2 is YNFKEQ. V was trimmed by 1 base and J by 4 bases, leaving 11 bases between them. The CDR3 is made up of 15 amino acids. CDR3 amino acids: CASSQARDSKNIQYF. DNA for the CDR3: TGTGCCAGCAGCCAAGCCCGGGACTCTAAAAACATTCAGTACTTC.

The chain carries TRBV14 and TRBJ1-1, with D hard to call. Per germline, CDR1 SGHDN and CDR2 FVKESK. The V and J ends lost 5 bases and 1 base respectively, with 11 bases between them. The CDR3 sequence is 14 residues long. This CDR3 reads CASSFFSPNTEAFF. CDR3 nucleotide sequence: TGTGCCAGCAGCTTTTTCTCTCCGAACACTGAAGCTTTCTTT.

The chain's CDR3 is CASSPRLAGSSSGEQFF. DNA of the CDR3: TGTGCCAGCAGCCCCCGACTAGCGGGTTCCTCTAGCGGTGAGCAGTTCTTC. The chain is built from TRBV9 and TRBJ2-1, with 10 nucleotides matching TRBD2. V lost 4 bases, J lost 9 bases, and 16 bases stayed unmatched. The CDR3 consists of 17 residues. Germline V lookup: CDR1 SGDLS, CDR2 YYNGEE. The entire variable domain, with the rest obtained from reference TRBV9 and TRBJ2-1, is as follows: DSGVTQTPKHLITATGQRVTLRCSPRSGDLSVYWYQQSLDQGLQFLIQYYNGEERAKGNILERFSAQQFPDLHSELNLSSLELGDSALYFCASSPRLAGSSSGEQFFGPGTRLTVL.

This chain links TRBV10-1 with TRBJ2-5; D perhaps matches TRBD1 (6 bases). V dropped 6 bases and J dropped 1 base, with 12 bases sitting between them. The CDR3 runs 14 residues. Germline-derived CDR1 and CDR2 are WNHNN and SYGVQD (reference sequence). The CDR3 is CASSSGQFQETQYF. The CDR3, as DNA: TGCGCCAGCAGCTCCGGACAGTTCCAAGAGACCCAGTACTTC.

The CDR3 loop reads CASSEQGPQYF. CDR3 coding DNA: TGTGCCAGCAGCGAACAGGGGCCCCAGTACTTC. The chain links TRBV7-9 to TRBJ2-5; 7 bases agree with TRBD1. V shed 5 bases and J 9 bases; nucleotides not matched to a gene: 3. Germline lookup yields CDR1 SEHNR and CDR2 FQNEAQ (reference sequence). CDR3 length equals 11 residues.

The chain is built from TRBV11-2 and TRBJ2-5, with TRBD2 matching over 11 bases. V lost 3 bases to trimming and J lost 5 bases; unmatched junction nucleotides: 2. The CDR3 covers 14 residues. CDR1 is SGHAT and CDR2 is FQNNGV in the germline V gene. CDR3 sequence: CASSLTSGKETQYF. Written as DNA, the CDR3 is TGTGCCAGCAGCTTGACTAGCGGGAAGGAGACCCAGTACTTC.

The V and J genes are TRBV6-1 and TRBJ2-7; D ambiguous. Germline V gives CDR1 MNHNS, CDR2 SASEGT. V was pared by 1 base and J by 2 bases, with 15 bases between. CDR3 length: 16 amino acids. The CDR3 loop reads CASSEVSPGDPYEQYF. CDR3 coding DNA: TGTGCCAGCAGTGAAGTGTCGCCAGGTGACCCCTACGAGCAGTACTTC.

V is TRBV30 and J is TRBJ1-4; 8 bases line up with TRBD1. The CDR3 is 15 amino acids. CDR1 and CDR2 (germline): GTSNPN, SVGIG (reference sequence). V dropped 8 bases and J dropped 5; count of bases not matched to a gene: 13. The CDR3 reads CAGSGQALGNEKLFF. The CDR3 coding sequence is TGTGCCGGGTCGGGACAGGCGTTAGGGAATGAAAAACTGTTTTTT.

The chain recombines TRBV19 with TRBJ2-1, with 10 bases matching TRBD2. The CDR3 contains 14 residues. The J segment lost 6 bases and the V segment lost 6 bases, leaving 5 bases of the junction unmatched. Germline lookup yields CDR1 LNHDA and CDR2 SQIVND (reference sequence). CDR3 nucleotide sequence: TGTGCCAGTAGAGCTAGCGGGAGAAGCAATGAGCAGTTCTTC. Its translation: CASRASGRSNEQFF.

The chain is built from TRBV9 and TRBJ1-6; perhaps TRBD1 as D (5 bases). V lost 2 bases and J 6 bases, leaving 12 bases between the germline ends. This CDR3 region has 15 residues. CDR1 and CDR2 (germline): SGDLS, YYNGEE. CDR3 in amino acids: CASSVGTSANSPLHF. The CDR3 nucleotides are TGTGCCAGCAGCGTCGGGACTTCCGCTAATTCACCCCTCCACTTT.

This clone was seen a single time. The rearrangement links TRBV29-1 to TRBJ2-4, with D perhaps matching TRBD2 (6 bases). The CDR3 has 14 amino acids. CDR1 and CDR2 (germline): SQVTM, ANQGSEA. Trimming took 4 bases from V and 9 from J, leaving 19 bases between them. The CDR3, as DNA: TGCAGCGTTGTAACACAGCCTAGCGCAGGCATTCAGTACTTC. Its protein product is CSVVTQPSAGIQYF.

The chain couples TRBV7-9 to TRBJ2-1, with 7 bases fitting TRBD2. The J segment lost 1 base and the V segment lost 10 bases, leaving 10 bases of the junction unmatched. The germline gives CDR1 SEHNR, CDR2 FQNEAQ (reference sequence). This CDR3 contains 15 residues. The CDR3 reads CATERAGASYNEQFF. As DNA, the CDR3 is TGTGCCACCGAACGGGCGGGAGCTTCCTACAATGAGCAGTTCTTC.

The chain carries TRBV21-1 and TRBJ2-7; TRBD2, the D gene given by the table, was not confirmed from the DNA. TRBV21-1 is a listed pseudogene. The CDR3 is 14 amino acids. The DNA for the CDR3 is TGTGCCAGATCGGGACTAGCGGGGGCCTACGAGCAGTACTTC. It translates to CARSGLAGAYEQYF.

This chain joins TRBV6-5 and TRBJ1-2, with D uncertain. The V and J ends lost 10 bases and 6 bases respectively, with 12 bases between them. Germline lookup yields CDR1 MNHEY and CDR2 SVGAGI. The CDR3 covers 11 residues. The CDR3 sequence is CATLTSDGYTF. The CDR3 bases are TGTGCCACCCTAACCTCGGATGGCTACACCTTC.

The chain links TRBV4-1 to TRBJ2-3; D is possibly TRBD2 (5 bases). The CDR3 has 16 amino acids. Germline V gene sequence: CDR1 MGHRA, CDR2 YSYEKL. The germline V and J ends were trimmed by 4 bases and 5 bases, with 19 bases remaining between them. The CDR3 sequence is CASSRILDSRGDTQYF. The CDR3 DNA reads as TGCGCCAGCAGCCGGATATTGGACTCCCGGGGAGATACGCAGTATTTT.

The rearrangement uses TRBV5-1 and TRBJ2-1, with D possibly TRBD2 on 6 matching bases. The V gene's germline CDR1 is SGHRS and CDR2 YFSETQ. V was clipped by 4 bases and J by 0 bases, with 14 bases between them. CDR3 size: 16 residues. CDR3 nucleotide sequence: TGCGCCAGCAGCCCTCGCGCGGGGCCCTCCTACAATGAGCAGTTCTTC. Translated: CASSPRAGPSYNEQFF.

This CDR3 reads CASWAGGSQETQYF. CDR3 coding DNA: TGTGCCAGCTGGGCGGGAGGGTCGCAAGAGACCCAGTACTTC. J is TRBJ2-5 and V is TRBV2; 9 positions agree with TRBD2. The CDR3 totals 14 residues. Germline CDR1 SNHLY, CDR2 FYNNEI. Germline trimming cut 8 bases from V and 2 bases from J; bases unmatched to any gene: 6.

This chain uses TRBV28 with TRBJ1-6; possibly TRBD1 for D (5 bases). Germline CDR1 and CDR2: MDHEN and SYDVKM. V was clipped by 8 bases and J by 8 bases, with 10 bases between them. This CDR3 has 12 residues. CDR3 sequence: CASGAAHSPLHF. The CDR3 region has the DNA TGTGCCAGCGGGGCAGCACATTCACCCCTCCACTTT.

This chain uses TRBV10-3 with TRBJ2-5, with 12 bases aligning to TRBD2. Germline CDR1 is ENHRY and CDR2 is SYGVKD. The CDR3 sequence is 15 residues long. V shed 3 bases, J shed 4 bases, and the junction held 3 bases outside the gene matches. The DNA of the CDR3 is TGTGCCATCAGTGATCCTAGCGGGGGGGGAGAGACCCAGTACTTC. Protein: CAISDPSGGGETQYF.

This clone was seen at least ten times. This chain uses TRBV6-2 or TRBV6-3 with TRBJ2-2, with 7 positions matching TRBD2. The CDR3 has 15 residues. Unmatched junction bases numbered 8, after V lost 5 bases and J lost 5 bases. Germline values: CDR1 MNHEY, CDR2 SVGEGT. CDR3 amino acids: CASSTGLRTTGELFF. The CDR3, as DNA: TGTGCCAGCAGTACGGGACTAAGAACAACCGGGGAGCTGTTTTTT.

This clone was counted a few times. This chain connects TRBV28 to TRBJ1-2; D might be TRBD1 (5 bases). This CDR3 spans 13 amino acids. Trimming shortened V by 5 bases and J by 4 bases, and 11 bases separated the two germline ends. Germline CDR1 reads MDHEN; CDR2 reads SYDVKM. The CDR3 sequence is CASSQGLTYGYTF. In DNA, the CDR3 is TGTGCCAGCAGTCAGGGACTGACCTATGGCTACACCTTC.

The rearrangement links TRBV7-9 to TRBJ2-2; D perhaps matches TRBD1 (5 bases). Trimming pared 5 bases from V and 6 bases from J, leaving 7 bases between. The CDR3 runs 12 residues. Germline V CDR1 and CDR2: SEHNR, FQNEAQ (reference sequence). CDR3 sequence reads: CASSLGPGELFF. For the CDR3, the DNA is TGTGCCAGCAGCCTGGGGCCCGGGGAGCTGTTTTTT.

The genes are TRBV6-2 or TRBV6-3 and TRBJ1-5, with TRBD1 matching over 7 bases. CDR1 is MNHEY and CDR2 is SVGEGT in the germline V gene. The CDR3 is made up of 13 amino acids. V trimming: 6 bases; J trimming: 7 bases; junction bases outside the gene matches: 6. CDR3 amino acids: CASSRQGTQPQHF. The CDR3 coding sequence is TGTGCCAGCAGCCGACAGGGAACCCAGCCCCAGCATTTT.

The chain combines TRBV28 with TRBJ1-4, with a possible D match to TRBD1 (5 bases). In germline, CDR1 is MDHEN, CDR2 SYDVKM. V shed 5 bases and J shed 10 bases, with 14 bases lying between them. The CDR3 runs 13 residues. CDR3 in DNA: TGTGCCAGCAGTCTGTATCAGGGTCGAAAACTGTTTTTT. It is translated as CASSLYQGRKLFF. Together with reference TRBV28 and TRBJ1-4, the CDR3 gives the full variable domain: DVKVTQSSRYLVKRTGEKVFLECVQDMDHENMFWYRQDPGLGLRLIYFSYDVKMKEKGDIPEGYSVSREKKERFSLILESASTNQTSMYLCASSLYQGRKLFFGSGTQLSVL.

This clone was seen only a few times. The chain recombines TRBV28 with TRBJ2-1, with D possibly matching TRBD2 (6 bases). The ends were cut back, 7 bases at V and 2 bases at J, with 12 bases in the middle. The CDR3 has 14 amino acids. The germline V gene encodes CDR1 MDHEN and CDR2 SYDVKM. The CDR3 reads CASISPGAYNEQFF. CDR3 sequence (DNA): TGTGCCAGCATTTCCCCGGGAGCCTACAATGAGCAGTTCTTC.

The chain uses TRBV25-1 and TRBJ1-1; D gene unclear. The length of the CDR3 is 16 residues. Germline-derived CDR1 and CDR2 are MGHDK and SYGVNS. With 3 bases removed from V and 5 bases from J, the gap between germline ends came to 19 bases. CDR3 nucleotide sequence: TGTGCCAGCAGTGATTTGGGAGGACCTGCTGGGACTGAAGCTTTCTTT. As protein: CASSDLGGPAGTEAFF.

The chain combines TRBV2 with TRBJ2-1; 7 nucleotides agree with TRBD2. Germline V gene sequence: CDR1 SNHLY, CDR2 FYNNEI. The J segment lost 7 bases and the V segment lost 1 base, leaving 7 bases of the junction unmatched. CDR3 size: 15 residues. CDR3 sequence reads: CASSEEGWGGNEQFF. CDR3 DNA: TGTGCCAGCAGTGAAGAGGGATGGGGGGGGAATGAGCAGTTCTTC.

The CDR3 protein is CASKGQGMTTEAFF. As DNA, the CDR3 is TGTGCCAGCAAAGGACAGGGAATGACCACTGAAGCTTTCTTT. This chain joins TRBV6-5 and TRBJ1-1; 8 bases fit TRBD1. The V gene end was trimmed by 7 bases and the J gene end by 4 bases; junction bases not matched to a gene: 8. CDR1 MNHEY and CDR2 SVGAGI come from the germline V gene. CDR3 length equals 14 residues.

This clone was seen just once. The chain couples TRBV29-1 to TRBJ2-7, with 8 bases identical to TRBD1. The CDR3 covers 13 residues. Germline loops: CDR1 SQVTM, CDR2 ANQGSEA. The trim removed 4 bases at V and 5 bases at J, leaving 7 bases unmatched. Here the CDR3 DNA reads TGCAGCGTTGCCCAGGGGGCGTATAACGAGCAGTACTTC. Its protein product is CSVAQGAYNEQYF.